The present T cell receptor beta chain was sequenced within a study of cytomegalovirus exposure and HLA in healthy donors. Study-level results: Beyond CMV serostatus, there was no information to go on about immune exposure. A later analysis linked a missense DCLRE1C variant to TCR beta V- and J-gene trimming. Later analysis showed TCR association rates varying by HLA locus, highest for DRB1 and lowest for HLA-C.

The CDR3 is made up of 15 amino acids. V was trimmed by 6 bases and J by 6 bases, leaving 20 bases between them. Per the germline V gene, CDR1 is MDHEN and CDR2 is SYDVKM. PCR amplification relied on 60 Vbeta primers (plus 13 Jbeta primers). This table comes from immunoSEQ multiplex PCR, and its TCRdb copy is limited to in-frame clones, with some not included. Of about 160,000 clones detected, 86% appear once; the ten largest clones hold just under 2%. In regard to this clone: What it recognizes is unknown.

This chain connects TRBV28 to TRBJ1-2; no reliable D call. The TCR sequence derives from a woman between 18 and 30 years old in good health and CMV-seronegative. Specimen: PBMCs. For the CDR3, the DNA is TGTGCCAGCAGCCTTGGACTCGCCCGGAAAAATGGCTACACCTTC. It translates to CASSLGLARKNGYTF.